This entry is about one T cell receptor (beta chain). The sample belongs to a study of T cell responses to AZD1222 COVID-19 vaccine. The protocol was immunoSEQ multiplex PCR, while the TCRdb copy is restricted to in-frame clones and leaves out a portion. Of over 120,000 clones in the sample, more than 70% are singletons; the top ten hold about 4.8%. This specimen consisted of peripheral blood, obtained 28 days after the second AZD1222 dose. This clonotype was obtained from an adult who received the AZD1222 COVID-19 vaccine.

CDR3 sequence: CASSTSSPEAFF. The CDR3 region has the DNA TGTGCCAGCAGCACTTCCTCACCTGAAGCTTTCTTT. This sequence joins TRBV21-1 and TRBJ1-1. TRBV21-1 is a pseudogene locus. This CDR3 is 12 amino acids long.